This passage covers 10 T cell receptor beta chains from one sample sequenced in a study of blood T cell repertoires in COVID-19. Clones were sequenced by immunoSEQ multiplex PCR, and TCRdb holds only the in-frame ones, with some missing. The data hold around 150,000 clones, with about 83% observed a single time. Input material: peripheral blood. The receptors stem from a man between 50 and 59 years old with acute or convalescent COVID-19.

The chain joins TRBV30 to TRBJ2-2, with TRBD2 matching over 12 bases. The CDR3 totals 15 residues. V gave up 3 bases and J gave up 4 bases; unmatched junction bases: 3. The germline V gene has CDR1 GTSNPN and CDR2 SVGIG (reference sequence). The CDR3 reads CAWSPSGGATGELFF. The CDR3 region has the DNA TGTGCCTGGAGCCCTAGCGGGGGGGCCACCGGGGAGCTGTTTTTT. The complete variable domain, with remaining parts taken from reference TRBV30 and TRBJ2-2, reads SQTIHQWPATLVQPVGSPLSLECTVEGTSNPNLYWYRQAAGRGLQLLFYSVGIGQISSEVPQNLSASRPQDRQFILSSKKLLLSDSGFYLCAWSPSGGATGELFFGEGSRLTVL.

The chain recombines TRBV30 with TRBJ2-4; 7 positions match TRBD1. The CDR3 consists of 14 residues. Germline V lookup: CDR1 GTSNPN, CDR2 SVGIG (reference sequence). V shed 1 base and J 4 bases; nucleotides not matched to a gene: 4. The DNA of the CDR3 is TGTGCCTGGAGTGGGGGGACAGCGAAAAACATTCAGTACTTC. Translating gives CAWSGGTAKNIQYF.

The chain combines TRBV12-3 or TRBV12-4 with TRBJ2-5; the D is unclear. Trimming took off 0 bases at V and 5 bases at J, with 4 bases between the two ends. The CDR3 has 12 residues. This chain's CDR3 is CASSLASETQYF. As DNA, the CDR3 is TGTGCCAGCAGTTTAGCGTCGGAGACCCAGTACTTC.

V is TRBV14 and J is TRBJ1-6; a possible D gene is TRBD1 (5 bases). V was cut by 3 bases and J by 11 bases, with 11 bases left in between. The CDR3 totals 13 residues. Germline V gene data show CDR1 as SGHDN and CDR2 as FVKESK. This CDR3 is CASSQGGGTPLHF. The CDR3, as DNA: TGTGCCAGCAGCCAGGGGGGGGGTACACCCCTCCACTTT.

CDR3 sequence reads: CASSEAGQGNTEAFF. CDR3 sequence (DNA): TGTGCCAGCAGTGAAGCGGGACAGGGGAACACTGAAGCTTTCTTT. The chain has TRBV2 and TRBJ1-1, with 9 bases identical to TRBD1. CDR1 and CDR2 (germline): SNHLY, FYNNEI. This CDR3 has 15 amino acids. The ends lost 0 bases at V and 1 base at J; junction bases unmatched: 0.

This rearrangement joins TRBV4-2 to TRBJ2-2, with 14 positions matching TRBD2. Germline V gene data show CDR1 as LGHNA and CDR2 as YNFKEQ. This CDR3 spans 18 amino acids. J gave up 4 bases and V 4 bases, and 8 bases lay outside the gene matches. The CDR3 here is CASSRGTSGGSGTGELFF. The CDR3 DNA is TGTGCCAGCAGCCGAGGGACTAGCGGGGGTTCAGGCACCGGGGAGCTGTTTTTT.

This chain joins TRBV9 and TRBJ1-2; D is perhaps TRBD1 (5 bases). The CDR3 covers 16 residues. Germline values: CDR1 SGDLS, CDR2 YYNGEE. Trimming stripped 3 bases from V and 2 bases from J, with 17 bases between. The DNA for the CDR3 is TGTGCCAGCAGCGCAGGATCGGAGACAGCGAACTATGGCTACACCTTC. It encodes CASSAGSETANYGYTF.

The CDR3 region has the DNA TGTGCCAGCAGCCAACGTACTAGCGGGGGGGCCACAGATACGCAGTATTTT. This encodes CASSQRTSGGATDTQYF. The chain is built from TRBV4-2 and TRBJ2-3; the match to TRBD2 covers 13 bases. The CDR3 is made up of 17 amino acids. V shed 2 bases and J 2 bases; nucleotides not matched to a gene: 4. The germline V gene encodes CDR1 LGHNA and CDR2 YNFKEQ.

This rearrangement joins TRBV7-9 to TRBJ1-1, with 11 bases lining up with TRBD1. From germline, CDR1 is SEHNR and CDR2 FQNEAQ (reference sequence). V lost 5 bases to trimming and J lost 4 bases; unmatched junction nucleotides: 12. The CDR3 length is 17 residues. DNA of the CDR3: TGTGCCAGCAGCCCCCGCATTCCGGGACAGGGGGGCACTGAAGCTTTCTTT. Translated, it gives CASSPRIPGQGGTEAFF.

The rearrangement uses TRBV7-6 and TRBJ2-1; possible D gene TRBD2, 6 bases. The V and J ends lost 0 bases and 0 bases respectively, with 12 bases between them. CDR1 and CDR2 (germline): SGHVS, FNYEAQ. There are 17 residues in the CDR3. The CDR3 nucleotides read TGTGCCAGCAGCTTAGCGCCGGGGGTCAGCTCCTACAATGAGCAGTTCTTC. Translated: CASSLAPGVSSYNEQFF.